A selection of T cell receptor beta chains follows, all from one sample in a study of cytomegalovirus exposure and HLA in healthy donors. Here immunoSEQ multiplex PCR was the method, and the copy in TCRdb shows in-frame clones only, minus some. Of under 150,000 clones listed, over 65% were seen once; the top ten hold 5.4%. Specimen: PBMCs. The receptor source for this set is a woman in her thirties in good health and CMV-seropositive. The conserved cysteine and the conserved F or W are not part of the CDR3 here.

j_call | cdr3_length | v_call | cdr3_aa
TRBJ2-7 | 14 | TRBV11-2 | ASSLDSSGYFYEQY
TRBJ2-1 | 15 | TRBV4-1 | ASSQVPGRIFYNEQF
TRBJ1-1 | 13 | TRBV6-5 | ASSYDRRLNTEAF
TRBJ1-1 | 9 | TRBV29-1 | SVMTGLGAF
TRBJ2-1 | 15 | TRBV9 | ASSVFGLAGQNNEQF
TRBJ1-1 | 11 | TRBV11-3 | ASSLSRNTEAF
TRBJ1-5 | 13 | TRBV4-1 | ASSQEWQGVPPQH
TRBJ2-1 | 13 | TRBV4-2 | ASSQDGSSYNEQF
TRBJ1-1 | 13 | TRBV18 | ASSPGATGNTEAF
TRBJ1-4 | 13 | TRBV5-1 | ASSLAGREGEKLF
TRBJ2-1 | 13 | TRBV21-1 | ASSKDRGRHNEQF
TRBJ2-7 | 13 | TRBV11-3 | ASSLRPLGLYEQY
TRBJ1-1 | 10 | TRBV30 | AWSSGDTEAF
TRBJ2-3 | 14 | TRBV25-1 | ASSEQREDGIDTQY
TRBJ1-6 | 11 | TRBV6-5 | ASRARSGSPLH
TRBJ1-1 | 11 | TRBV6-6 | ASSYSQNTEAF
TRBJ2-1 | 10 | TRBV11-2 | ASSLTRGEQF
TRBJ1-6 | 14 | TRBV27 | ASRDRVADLNSPLH
TRBJ2-7 | 10 | TRBV6-5 | ASSYRDSEQY
TRBJ2-5 | 13 | TRBV5-1 | ASSPGLAGAETQY
TRBJ2-7 | 13 | TRBV19 | ASNPGGLWSYEQY
TRBJ1-1 | 12 | TRBV7-9 | ASSLRGTNTEAF
TRBJ2-4 | 15 | TRBV7-2 | ASSPEAALGAKNIQY
TRBJ2-7 | 12 | TRBV5-6 | ASSNRDSSYEQY
TRBJ1-1 | 11 | TRBV4-1 | AARPAGNTEAF
TRBJ1-5 | 12 | TRBV6-6 | ASSPGLGNQPQH
TRBJ2-5 | 11 | TRBV19 | ATRDREIETQY
TRBJ2-7 | 15 | TRBV18 | ASSLIPTSGSSYEQY
TRBJ2-3 | 12 | TRBV25-1 | ATLARVGTDTQY
TRBJ2-7 | 13 | TRBV5-1 | ASSLAPGGPNEQY
NA | 14 | TRBV27 | ASSWQAGGTLYEQY
NA | 12 | TRBV6-1 | ASSELVEGYEQY
TRBJ2-5 | 14 | TRBV4-1 | ASSQDMRTSWETQY
TRBJ2-1 | 14 | TRBV5-1 | ASSAGGTSGVDEQF
TRBJ1-4 | 13 | TRBV9 | ASSAGEGTNEKLF
TRBJ1-2 | 13 | TRBV19 | ASSNPGQGRYGYT
TRBJ2-7 | 12 | TRBV30 | AWRSTGGGGTWY
TRBJ1-5 | 14 | TRBV19 | ASSTPQSYSNQPQH
TRBJ2-7 | 12 | TRBV14 | ASTGGTNYYEQY
TRBJ1-1 | 12 | TRBV6-6 | ASSPGTVNTEAF
TRBJ2-3 | 10 | TRBV9 | ASSVGADTQY
TRBJ2-1 | 13 | TRBV5-8 | ASSLGVSSYNEQF
TRBJ2-3 | 14 | TRBV13 | ASSPRDYYTEDTQY
TRBJ1-6 | 11 | TRBV6-1 | ASSLAENSPLH
TRBJ1-2 | 10 | TRBV30 | ALDRNNYGYT
TRBJ1-3 | 12 | TRBV9 | ASSGGGAGNTIY
TRBJ2-3 | 13 | TRBV5-1 | ASSLTRQVGYTQY
TRBJ1-1 | 12 | TRBV9 | ASSGTTANTEAF
TRBJ2-1 | 17 | TRBV12-5 | ASGSSPGTSGRMGNEQF
TRBJ1-5 | 13 | TRBV9 | ASSAGTVGNQPQH
TRBJ2-3 | 12 | TRBV5-6 | ASTLGGYADTQY
TRBJ1-2 | 12 | TRBV21-1 | ASSRRQGNYGYT
TRBJ1-4 | 13 | TRBV5-6 | ASSSLTSTPEKLF